One and the same sample provided the 2 T cell receptor beta chains below, sequenced in a study of blood T cell repertoires in COVID-19. Only in-frame clones appear in the TCRdb table, and some are missing; sequencing was by immunoSEQ multiplex PCR. Of a few hundred thousand clones listed, 70% to 90% were seen once; the top ten hold 7% to 8.5%. Material for sequencing was PBMCs or T cells enriched from blood (not recorded which). These receptors were obtained from a woman in her thirties or forties with acute COVID-19.

The chain combines TRBV29-1 with TRBJ2-7, with 7 bases identical to TRBD1. The length of the CDR3 is 14 residues. Germline values: CDR1 SQVTM, CDR2 ANQGSEA. J lost 1 base, V lost 6 bases, and 9 bases had no gene match. The CDR3 region is CSVLQQGVSYEQYF. The CDR3 region has the DNA TGCAGCGTCCTCCAGCAGGGGGTTTCCTACGAGCAGTACTTC.

V usage is TRBV28 and J usage is TRBJ1-5; 9 bases map to TRBD1. The CDR3 contains 21 residues. V dropped 4 bases and J dropped 2; count of bases not matched to a gene: 21. From germline, CDR1 is MDHEN and CDR2 SYDVKM. CDR3 residues: CASSSPTIRQGEIGGNQPQHF. CDR3 nucleotide sequence: TGTGCCAGCAGTTCACCGACCATTCGACAGGGGGAAATAGGGGGCAATCAGCCCCAGCATTTT.